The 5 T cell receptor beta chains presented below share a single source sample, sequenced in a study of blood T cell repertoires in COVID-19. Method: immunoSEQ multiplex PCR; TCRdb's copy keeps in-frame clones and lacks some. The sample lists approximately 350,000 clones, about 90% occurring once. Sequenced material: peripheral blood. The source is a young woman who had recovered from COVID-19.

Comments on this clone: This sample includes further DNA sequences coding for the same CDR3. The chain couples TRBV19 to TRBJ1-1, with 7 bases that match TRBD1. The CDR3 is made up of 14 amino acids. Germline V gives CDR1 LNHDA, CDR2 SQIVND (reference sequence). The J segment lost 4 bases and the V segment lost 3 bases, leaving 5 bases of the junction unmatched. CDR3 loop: CASSMRGQRTEAFF. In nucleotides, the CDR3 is TGTGCCAGTAGTATGAGGGGGCAACGCACTGAAGCTTTCTTT.

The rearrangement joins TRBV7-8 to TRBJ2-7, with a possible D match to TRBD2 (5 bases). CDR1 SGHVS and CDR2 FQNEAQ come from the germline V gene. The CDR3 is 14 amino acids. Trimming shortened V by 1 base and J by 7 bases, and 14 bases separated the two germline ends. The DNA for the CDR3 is TGTGCCAGCAGCTTAGTGGCTAGCTTCCGTGAGCAGTACGTC. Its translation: CASSLVASFREQYV.

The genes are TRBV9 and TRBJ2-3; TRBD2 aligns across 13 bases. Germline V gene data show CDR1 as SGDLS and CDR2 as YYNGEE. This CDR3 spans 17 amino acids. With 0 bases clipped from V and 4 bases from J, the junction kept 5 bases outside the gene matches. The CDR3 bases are TGTGCCAGCAGCGTAGCAGGACTAGCGGGAGTGGCAGATACGCAGTATTTT. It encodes CASSVAGLAGVADTQYF.

The CDR3 nucleotides read TGTGCCAGCAGCTTGGAAGGGACAGACTCCTACGAGCAGTACGTC. Protein product: CASSLEGTDSYEQYV. V and J are TRBV5-6 and TRBJ2-7, with 7 bases aligning to TRBD1. Germline V CDR1 and CDR2: SGHDT, YYEEEE. Germline trimming cut 0 bases from V and 0 bases from J; bases unmatched to any gene: 3. There are 15 residues in the CDR3.

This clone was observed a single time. The CDR3 loop reads CASSLMRDNEQFF. DNA for the CDR3: TGTGCCAGCAGCCTGATGAGGGATAATGAGCAGTTCTTC. The rearrangement uses TRBV6-4 and TRBJ2-1; D is possibly TRBD2 (5 bases). The V gene lost 6 bases and the J gene lost 7 bases, with 13 bases spanning the gap. The V gene's germline CDR1 is MRHNA and CDR2 SNTAGT. The CDR3 has 13 amino acids.